The 20 T cell receptor beta chains below were found in one sample sequenced in a study of prognosis after radiotherapy for stage I lung cancer. From genomic DNA, TCR beta CDR3 was amplified by two-round multiplex PCR. First-round PCR amplification was performed with primers specific to each TRBV and TRBJ gene. TCRdb fed the multiplex PCR reads into MiXCR, producing one record per CDR3 protein. The table shows about 15,000 distinct CDR3 sequences, with 37% occurring only once. The sample was PBMCs, taken before or after stereotactic body radiation therapy (not recorded which). These receptors were obtained from a donor over 45 with non-small cell lung cancer.

There are many counts of this clonotype. The V gene is TRBV2, the J gene TRBJ2-2; TRBD1 aligns across 8 bases. CDR1 and CDR2 from the germline V gene are SNHLY and FYNNEI. Germline trimming cut 6 bases from V and 6 bases from J; bases unmatched to any gene: 9. CDR3 length: 15 amino acids. The CDR3 sequence: CASSGQGGVAGELFF. CDR3 bases: TGTGCCAGCAGCGGACAGGGCGGGGTTGCCGGGGAGCTGTTTTTT.

Regarding this clonotype: The likely explanation is a read error, given a far larger clone one base away. The genes are TRBV19 and TRBJ2-5; 9 nucleotides align to TRBD2. Gene TRBJ2-1 matches the end of the DNA better, so the J call may be wrong. The germline V gene has CDR1 LNHDA and CDR2 SQIVND (reference sequence). The CDR3 sequence is 22 residues long. DNA of the CDR3: TGTGCCAGTAGTATAGGACACCTAGATCCGCGAGTAGCGGGAGAATGGAACAATGAGCAGTTCTTC. Its translation is CASSIGHLDPRVAGEWNNEQFF.

A remark on this clonotype: This is likely an artifact of a read error, given a far larger clone one base away. The chain carries TRBV6-4 and TRBJ1-2; D perhaps matches TRBD1 (5 bases). The V end lost 7 bases, the J end lost 0 bases, and 18 bases lay between the germline ends. Germline assignment: CDR1 MRHNA and CDR2 SNTAGT. The CDR3 covers 16 residues. The CDR3 DNA follows: TGTGCCAGCATTGGGCCCACAGGAATAGCTAACTATGGCTACACCTTC. It encodes CASIGPTGIANYGYTF.

The chain recombines TRBV6-5 with TRBJ2-2, with D possibly TRBD2 on 5 matching bases. With 10 bases removed from V and 11 bases from J, the gap between germline ends came to 14 bases. The germline CDR1 and CDR2 sequences are MNHEY and SVGAGI. The CDR3 has 11 residues. Here the CDR3 reads CATTGVGELFF. In DNA form, the CDR3 reads TGTGCCACCACCGGGGTCGGCGAGCTGTTTTTT.

V usage is TRBV27 and J usage is TRBJ2-7; 9 positions match TRBD1. V lost 6 bases, J lost 3 bases, and 6 bases stayed unmatched. CDR1 and CDR2 from the germline V gene are MNHEY and SMNVEV (reference sequence). The length of the CDR3 is 14 residues. CDR3 residues: CASRNPGQGYEQYF. In DNA form, the CDR3 reads TGTGCCAGCAGAAATCCGGGACAGGGCTACGAGCAGTACTTC.

V is TRBV20-1 and J is TRBJ1-6; maybe TRBD1 (6 bases). The germline CDR1 and CDR2 sequences are DFQATT and SNEGSKA (reference sequence). The CDR3 consists of 13 residues. V was shortened by 8 bases and J by 7 bases, with 15 bases between the two germline ends. The CDR3 region is CSTRDTLNSPLHF. The CDR3, as DNA: TGCAGTACACGGGACACCCTCAATTCACCCCTCCACTTT.

A remark on this clonotype: A single base is all that separates this from a far larger clone, so a read error is likely. J is TRBJ2-3 and V is TRBV25-1, with TRBD2 matching 9 bases. Germline loops: CDR1 MGHDK, CDR2 SYGVNS. This CDR3 is built from 14 residues. Trimming cost V 4 bases and J 1 base; bases outside gene matches: 0. The CDR3 sequence: CASSGTSGTDTQYF. CDR3 DNA sequence: TGTGCCAGCAGTGGGACTAGCGGCACAGATACGCAGTATTTT.

This clonotype was observed many times. The chain is built from TRBV10-3 and TRBJ1-1, with 8 bases identical to TRBD1. Per germline, CDR1 ENHRY and CDR2 SYGVKD. This CDR3 contains 15 residues. The V gene end was trimmed by 4 bases and the J gene end by 3 bases; junction bases not matched to a gene: 7. CDR3 DNA sequence: TGTGCCATCAGTGGACCTTCACAGGGGGACACTGAAGCTTTCTTT. Amino acid sequence: CAISGPSQGDTEAFF.

This clonotype has ten or more counts. The chain couples TRBV10-3 to TRBJ2-1; D is possibly TRBD1 (6 bases). Germline V gives CDR1 ENHRY, CDR2 SYGVKD. The CDR3 has 15 residues. Between the trimmed V and J ends, which lost 3 bases and 5 bases, there was a span of 14 bases. CDR3 DNA: TGTGCCATCAGTGAAGTAGGCTGGACAGACAATGAGCAGTTCTTC. Translating gives CAISEVGWTDNEQFF.

As regards this clonotype: The junction departs from the called germline gene at one end, perhaps through a read error. The gene calls are TRBV2 and TRBJ1-1; a weak D match, TRBD1 (6 bases). The CDR3 length is 14 residues. Per germline, CDR1 SNHLY and CDR2 FYNNEI. CDR3 nucleotides: TGTGCCAGCAGGGGTGACAGGCTTAACACTGGAGCTTTCTTT. It yields the protein CASRGDRLNTGAFF.

This chain links TRBV15 with TRBJ2-1, with a possible D match to TRBD2 (5 bases). The CDR3 has 14 residues. The germline V gene encodes CDR1 LNHNV and CDR2 YYDKDF (reference sequence). Trimming cost V 9 bases and J 8 bases, with 20 bases left between them. The CDR3 loop reads CATGLLVGDHEQFF. The CDR3 region has the DNA TGTGCCACAGGCCTTCTAGTGGGAGATCATGAGCAGTTCTTC.

By share of the sample, this clonotype is medium-sized. V is TRBV6-1 and J is TRBJ2-2; 9 nucleotides agree with TRBD1. Trimming took 0 bases from V and 4 from J; bases not matched to a gene: 3. Germline V gives CDR1 MNHNS, CDR2 SASEGT. The CDR3 runs to 16 residues. CDR3 protein: CASSEAWTGVTGELFF. CDR3 sequence (DNA): TGTGCCAGCAGTGAAGCGTGGACAGGGGTCACCGGGGAGCTGTTTTTT.

This clonotype appeared a single time. A read error is the likely source, as a far larger clone sits one nucleotide away. DNA of the CDR3: TGTGCCAGCATTTACTCCGGGCTAGCGGGAGTCTACAATGAGCAGTTCTTC. It specifies CASIYSGLAGVYNEQFF. This rearrangement joins TRBV6-8 to TRBJ2-1, with TRBD2 identical over 10 bases. Germline V gene lookup returns CDR1 MNHGY and CDR2 SAAAGT. This CDR3 contains 17 residues.

This clonotype is medium-sized (0.01 to 0.1%) in the sample. The J gene is TRBJ2-7, the V gene TRBV6-1; 7 positions agree with TRBD1. Germline CDR1 is MNHNS and CDR2 is SASEGT. The CDR3 covers 13 residues. With 6 bases clipped from V and 1 base from J, the junction kept 3 bases outside the gene matches. In nucleotides, the CDR3 is TGTGCCAGCAGCATGGGACAGTCCTACGAGCAGTACTTC. Amino acid sequence: CASSMGQSYEQYF.

There are many counts of this clonotype. Since a much larger clone is just one base distant, this may be a read error. CDR3 loop: CSAREAERGSSPLHF. Here the CDR3 DNA reads TGCAGTGCTAGGGAGGCCGAACGGGGGAGCTCACCCCTCCACTTT. V gene TRBV20-1 combines with J gene TRBJ1-6; D possibly corresponds to TRBD1 (5 bases). Germline CDR1 is DFQATT and CDR2 is SNEGSKA (reference sequence). This CDR3 is built from 15 residues. Trimming left V 3 bases short and J 10 bases short, with 19 bases between.

This chain links TRBV3-1 with TRBJ2-3, with 9 nucleotides matching TRBD1. This CDR3 comprises 17 residues. J gave up 2 bases and V 6 bases, and 12 bases lay outside the gene matches. Germline CDR1 LGHDT, CDR2 YNNKEL (reference sequence). CDR3 protein: CASRTLAGQGLTDTQYF. Written as DNA, the CDR3 is TGTGCCAGCAGAACACTTGCGGGACAGGGCCTCACAGATACGCAGTATTTT.

The J gene is TRBJ1-2, the V gene TRBV28; 9 nucleotides line up with TRBD1. The CDR3 loop spans 17 amino acids. From germline, CDR1 is MDHEN and CDR2 SYDVKM. V shed 1 base, J shed 2 bases, and the junction held 8 bases outside the gene matches. The chain's CDR3 is CASSLYLGQGRNYGYTF. The CDR3 nucleotides read TGTGCCAGCAGTTTATACCTAGGACAGGGGCGAAACTATGGCTACACCTTC.

This clonotype was detected a few times. A read error may be the cause here, since a much bigger clone is one base away. The chain joins TRBV5-1 to TRBJ1-1; 9 bases agree with TRBD1. The length of the CDR3 is 17 residues. After removal of 4 bases from V and 5 bases from J, the junction contained 15 bases not matched to a gene. CDR1 is SGHRS, CDR2 YFSETQ, per germline. DNA for the CDR3: TGCGCCAGCAGCATTGGAACGTTCCGGGACAGGGTTACTGAAGCTTTCTTT. This sequence encodes CASSIGTFRDRVTEAFF.

This clonotype was detected many times. The V gene is TRBV7-9, the J gene TRBJ2-1; D not certain. This CDR3 spans 13 amino acids. Looked up from germline, CDR1 is SEHNR and CDR2 is FQNEAQ (reference sequence). V was trimmed by 1 base and J by 6 bases, leaving 7 bases between them. CDR3 protein: CASSLEVSNEQFF. The CDR3 DNA follows: TGTGCCAGCAGCTTAGAAGTGAGCAATGAGCAGTTCTTC.

This clonotype was seen many times. V and J are TRBV5-4 and TRBJ2-3; D perhaps matches TRBD2 (7 bases). V was trimmed by 10 bases and J by 5 bases, leaving 14 bases between them. This CDR3 has 12 amino acids. CDR1 is SGHNT and CDR2 is YYREEE in the germline V gene (reference sequence). This chain's CDR3 is CADGGQGDTQYF. The DNA of the CDR3 is TGTGCCGACGGGGGGCAGGGAGATACGCAGTATTTT.